A selection of T cell receptor beta chains follows, all from one sample in a study of cytomegalovirus exposure and HLA in healthy donors. Clones were read by immunoSEQ multiplex PCR, and TCRdb kept only the in-frame ones, dropping some. The profile covers 170,000 or so clones, with 84% appearing a single time and 4.8% taken by the ten largest. Sequencing input: PBMCs. These receptors all come from a girl aged 5-17 years in good health and CMV-seropositive. The CDR3 runs from the conserved cysteine through the conserved F or W. A D gene is named only where the DNA matches it firmly. Rows may omit the clone size; those that give it use once, few, many or a size class.

D gene,J gene,clone size,V gene,CDR3 protein,CDR3 DNA
TRBD1,TRBJ1-3,-,TRBV6-1,CASSETGRGNTIYF,TGTGCCAGCAGTGAGACAGGGAGAGGAAACACCATATATTTT
-,TRBJ1-4,-,TRBV4-1,CASSPPRGATNEKLFF,TGCGCCAGCAGCCCCCCCCGGGGGGCAACTAATGAAAAACTGTTTTTT
-,TRBJ1-1,once,TRBV2,CASSTGRSEAFF,TGTGCCAGCAGTACAGGGAGATCTGAAGCTTTCTTT
-,TRBJ2-5,-,TRBV15,CATSRDRMQETQYF,TGTGCCACCAGCAGAGACCGTATGCAAGAGACCCAGTACTTC
TRBD2,TRBJ2-7,-,TRBV7-2,CASSSSGGHQYEQYF,TGTGCCAGCAGTTCAAGCGGGGGGCACCAGTACGAGCAGTACTTC
TRBD2,TRBJ2-5,once,TRBV9,CASGQGLAPVQETQYF,TGTGCCAGCGGCCAGGGACTAGCGCCAGTCCAAGAGACCCAGTACTTC
TRBD1,TRBJ1-3,-,TRBV7-3,CASSPTGLYSGNTIYF,TGTGCCAGCAGCCCGACAGGGCTCTACTCTGGAAACACCATATATTTT
-,TRBJ1-3,once,TRBV14,CASSQGGGNTIYF,TGTGCCAGCAGCCAGGGAGGAGGAAACACCATATATTTT
TRBD1,TRBJ1-2,-,TRBV9,CASSIRTGGLRYGYTF,TGTGCCAGCAGCATCCGGACAGGGGGCTTACGGTATGGCTACACCTTC
TRBD2,TRBJ2-3,-,TRBV2,CASTRGGGTDTQYF,TGTGCCAGCACTCGTGGGGGGGGCACAGATACGCAGTATTTT
TRBD1,TRBJ2-3,-,TRBV6-5,CASRPTGDALDTQYF,TGTGCCAGCAGGCCCACAGGGGATGCTTTAGATACGCAGTATTTT
TRBD1,TRBJ1-6,-,TRBV5-8,CASSLSDREVSPLHF,TGTGCCAGCAGCTTGTCGGACAGGGAGGTTTCACCCCTCCACTTT
-,TRBJ2-7,-,TRBV18,CASSPPSRQTYEQYF,TGTGCCAGCTCACCACCGTCGCGACAGACCTACGAGCAGTACTTC
TRBD1,TRBJ1-2,-,TRBV19,CASSLGQGYTFGGYTF,TGTGCCAGTAGTTTGGGACAGGGGTATACCTTTGGGGGCTACACCTTC
TRBD2,TRBJ2-1,-,TRBV2,CASKGTSGGSGRGEQFF,TGTGCCAGCAAGGGGACTAGCGGGGGGAGTGGCCGGGGTGAGCAGTTCTTC
-,TRBJ1-2,-,TRBV12-5,CASGLARVYGYTF,TGTGCTAGTGGTTTAGCGAGGGTCTATGGCTACACCTTC
-,TRBJ2-7,-,TRBV18,CASSPELVRSSYEQYF,TGTGCCAGCTCACCAGAGTTAGTCCGGAGCTCCTACGAGCAGTACTTC
TRBD1,TRBJ2-1,-,TRBV2,CASSERDRGYNEQFF,TGTGCCAGCAGTGAGCGCGACAGGGGCTACAATGAGCAGTTCTTC
TRBD1,TRBJ1-1,-,TRBV5-6,CASSSLGQANTEAFF,TGTGCCAGCAGCAGCTTGGGACAGGCGAACACTGAAGCTTTCTTT
-,TRBJ1-1,-,TRBV5-1,CASRQLKGVNTEAFF,TGCGCCAGCAGACAACTCAAGGGAGTAAACACTGAAGCTTTCTTT
-,TRBJ1-1,once,TRBV7-9,CASSPTDNVWTEAFF,TGTGCCAGCAGCCCGACGGACAATGTATGGACTGAAGCTTTCTTT
-,TRBJ2-7,few,TRBV5-4,CASSFQEAYEQYF,TGTGCCAGCAGCTTCCAGGAGGCCTACGAGCAGTACTTC
TRBD1,TRBJ1-1,-,TRBV5-4,CASSLQGASEAFF,TGTGCCAGCAGCTTACAGGGGGCCTCTGAAGCTTTCTTT